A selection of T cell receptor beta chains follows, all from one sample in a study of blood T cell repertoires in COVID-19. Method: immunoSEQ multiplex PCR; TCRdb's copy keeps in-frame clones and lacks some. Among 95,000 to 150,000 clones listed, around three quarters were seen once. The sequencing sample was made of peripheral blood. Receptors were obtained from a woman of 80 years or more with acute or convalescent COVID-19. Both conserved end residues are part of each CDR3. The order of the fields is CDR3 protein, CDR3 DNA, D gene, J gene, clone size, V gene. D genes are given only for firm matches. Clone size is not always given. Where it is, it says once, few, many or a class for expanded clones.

CASSWGLGDINNEQFF TGTGCCAGCAGCTGGGGTCTGGGGGACATTAACAATGAGCAGTTCTTC . TRBJ2-1 . TRBV7-2
CASGGAGASSYEQYF TGTGCCAGCGGGGGAGCGGGGGCCAGCTCCTACGAGCAGTACTTC TRBD2 TRBJ2-7 . TRBV2
CASTAASGTGVPYEQYF TGTGCCAGTACCGCCGCTTCCGGGACAGGGGTCCCCTACGAGCAGTACTTC TRBD1 TRBJ2-7 once TRBV19
CASSRGQNTEAFF TGTGCCAGCAGCAGGGGACAAAACACTGAAGCTTTCTTT . TRBJ1-1 . TRBV3-1/TRBV3-2
CASSPLGGDTEAFF TGTGCCAGCAGCCCCCTGGGGGGAGACACTGAAGCTTTCTTT . TRBJ1-1 few TRBV5-5
CASSSQINEQFF TGTGCCAGCAGTTCCCAGATCAATGAGCAGTTCTTC . TRBJ2-1 many TRBV12-3/TRBV12-4
CASSPPGINYEQYF TGTGCCAGCAGTCCCCCGGGGATCAACTACGAGCAGTACTTC . TRBJ2-7 . TRBV28
CASSLERAGYTF TGTGCCAGCAGCTTAGAGAGAGCTGGCTACACCTTC . TRBJ1-2 . TRBV7-9
CAISATTEGETQYF TGTGCCATCAGTGCCACCACGGAGGGGGAGACCCAGTACTTC . TRBJ2-5 . TRBV10-3
CASSQTGGDSPLHF TGTGCCAGCAGCCAGACAGGGGGGGATTCACCCCTCCACTTT TRBD1 TRBJ1-6 . TRBV3-1/TRBV3-2
CASLRDEQYF TGTGCCAGCCTGAGGGACGAGCAGTACTTC . TRBJ2-7 . TRBV3-1/TRBV3-2
CASRQTGGDEKLFF TGCGCCAGCAGGCAAACAGGGGGCGATGAAAAACTGTTTTTT TRBD1 TRBJ1-4 few TRBV4-3
CSVGLAYEQYF TGCAGCGTGGGACTAGCTTACGAGCAGTACTTC TRBD2 TRBJ2-7 . TRBV29-1
CASRLGTNTGELFF TGTGCCAGCAGGCTAGGCACGAACACCGGGGAGCTGTTTTTT . TRBJ2-2 once TRBV11-1
CASSLYRDQPQHF TGTGCCAGCAGCTTATACCGAGATCAGCCCCAGCATTTT . TRBJ1-5 few TRBV7-3
CSGADGNYGYTF TGCAGCGGAGCGGACGGAAACTATGGCTACACCTTC . TRBJ1-2 . TRBV29-1
CAISAGFELNTEAFF TGTGCCATCAGTGCGGGGTTCGAATTGAACACTGAAGCTTTCTTT . TRBJ1-1 . TRBV10-3
CASSQRRMVAGELGANVLTF TGTGCCAGCAGCCAAAGGAGGATGGTAGCGGGAGAATTGGGGGCCAACGTCCTGACTTTC TRBD2 TRBJ2-6 . TRBV4-2
CATSDPGGTQYF TGTGCCACCAGTGACCCCGGGGGTACGCAGTATTTT . TRBJ2-3 . TRBV24-1
CASRDWGGQETQYF TGTGCCAGCAGAGATTGGGGGGGACAAGAGACCCAGTACTTC TRBD2 TRBJ2-5 few TRBV2
CSAMAGWERYF TGCAGTGCTATGGCGGGGTGGGAACGTTACTTC . TRBJ2-4 . TRBV20-1
CASRLKTGTEAEAFF TGTGCCAGCAGATTGAAAACCGGGACAGAGGCTGAAGCTTTCTTT TRBD1 TRBJ1-1 . TRBV7-6
CASSQDQLIAGREQYF TGTGCCAGCAGCCAAGATCAGTTGATAGCGGGACGGGAGCAGTACTTC TRBD2 TRBJ2-7 once TRBV3-1/TRBV3-2
CASSFDRIYGYTF TGTGCCAGCAGTTTCGACAGGATCTATGGCTACACCTTC . TRBJ1-2 . TRBV6-2/TRBV6-3
CASSQETGWTEAFF TGCGCCAGCAGCCAAGAAACAGGGTGGACTGAAGCTTTCTTT . TRBJ1-1 . TRBV4-3
CASSRLGQGSGGYTF TGTGCCAGCAGCCGCCTGGGGCAGGGGTCGGGCGGCTACACCTTC . TRBJ1-2 . TRBV7-2
CASSKRQGANIVARNTEAFF TGTGCCAGCAGTAAACGACAGGGGGCGAACATCGTAGCAAGGAACACTGAAGCTTTCTTT TRBD1 TRBJ1-1 . TRBV27
CASSRTGGDQPQHF TGCGCCAGCAGCAGGACAGGGGGGGATCAGCCCCAGCATTTT TRBD1 TRBJ1-5 . TRBV5-1
CASSLAGGGTDTQYF TGCGCCAGCAGCTTGGCGGGCGGGGGCACAGATACGCAGTATTTT . TRBJ2-3 . TRBV5-1
CASSRTGFEAFF TGTGCCAGCAGTCGGACGGGATTTGAAGCTTTCTTT . TRBJ1-1 . TRBV12-3/TRBV12-4
CATSRFGALNEKLFF TGCGCCACCTCCCGGTTCGGAGCGCTTAATGAAAAACTGTTTTTT . TRBJ1-4 . TRBV5-1
CASSLGRGDTRATQYF TGTGCCAGCAGCTTAGGGCGGGGGGACACGAGGGCTACGCAGTATTTT TRBD2 TRBJ2-3 . TRBV11-2
CAWSSSAETQYF TGTGCCTGGAGCTCTAGCGCAGAGACCCAGTACTTC . TRBJ2-5 . TRBV30
CATSGVGAQETQYF TGTGCCACCAGTGGGGTCGGAGCACAAGAGACCCAGTACTTC . TRBJ2-5 . TRBV24-1
CASTWTGGGLSGANVLTF TGTGCCAGCACCTGGACAGGGGGAGGGCTCTCTGGGGCCAACGTCCTGACTTTC TRBD1 TRBJ2-6 once TRBV28
CASTKMPGRGDSVYTF TGTGCCAGCACCAAAATGCCGGGACGGGGGGATTCGGTCTACACCTTC . TRBJ1-2 . TRBV27
CASSLPPPGQGASWSYEQYF TGCGCCAGCAGCTTGCCCCCTCCGGGACAGGGGGCATCATGGTCCTACGAGCAGTACTTC TRBD1 TRBJ2-7 . TRBV5-1
CASSLGQGYGYTF TGTGCCAGCAGCTTAGGCCAGGGTTATGGCTACACCTTC . TRBJ1-2 once TRBV11-2
CASAFGGTPVQYEQYF TGCGCCAGCGCGTTCGGGGGGACTCCAGTCCAGTACGAGCAGTACTTC TRBD2 TRBJ2-7 . TRBV23-1
CASSLTPVSRATDTQYF TGTGCCAGCAGTTTAACCCCCGTGAGCAGGGCCACAGATACGCAGTATTTT . TRBJ2-3 . TRBV27
CATGQVQETQYF TGTGCCACTGGACAGGTTCAAGAGACCCAGTACTTC TRBD1 TRBJ2-5 . TRBV28
CASSSTGSQDNEQYF TGCGCCAGCAGCTCTACAGGGAGCCAGGATAACGAGCAGTACTTC . TRBJ2-7 . TRBV5-1
CASSSVWTGGAGTGELFF TGCGCCAGCAGCTCCGTGTGGACAGGGGGCGCGGGGACCGGGGAGCTGTTTTTT TRBD1 TRBJ2-2 once TRBV5-1
CAFDISGANVLTF TGTGCTTTCGACATATCTGGGGCCAACGTCCTGACTTTC . TRBJ2-6 . TRBV30
CASSSQQGPPETQYF TGTGCCAGCAGTTCCCAACAGGGGCCCCCCGAGACCCAGTACTTC TRBD1 TRBJ2-5 once TRBV27
CASSLTEHNEKLFF TGCGCCAGCAGCTTGACGGAGCATAATGAAAAACTGTTTTTT . TRBJ1-4 . TRBV5-1
CASSLMSGGAPEQFF TGTGCCAGCAGCTTGATGAGCGGGGGGGCCCCTGAGCAGTTCTTC TRBD2 TRBJ2-1 once TRBV5-6
CASRVGGSRNTIYF TGTGCCAGTAGAGTGGGAGGATCCCGAAACACCATATATTTT . TRBJ1-3 . TRBV19
CASSLVGTGAYEQYF TGTGCCAGCAGCTTAGTTGGTACAGGAGCCTACGAGCAGTACTTC . TRBJ2-7 once TRBV11-2
CASSPFQGAEKLFF TGTGCCAGCAGCCCGTTTCAGGGGGCTGAAAAACTGTTTTTT TRBD1 TRBJ1-4 . TRBV9
CASSFDQGASSPLHF TGTGCCAGCAGCTTTGACCAGGGGGCATCTTCACCCCTCCACTTT TRBD1 TRBJ1-6 . TRBV6-2/TRBV6-3
CASVTGTGPYNEQFF TGTGCTTCCGTAACCGGGACAGGGCCCTACAATGAGCAGTTCTTC TRBD1 TRBJ2-1 . TRBV5-6
CASSWTSGGTDTQYF TGCGCCAGCAGCTGGACTAGCGGGGGTACAGATACGCAGTATTTT TRBD2 TRBJ2-3 once TRBV5-1
CASSPLAFQETQYF TGTGCCAGCAGTCCTCTAGCGTTCCAAGAGACCCAGTACTTC . TRBJ2-5 . TRBV27
CASSSSGSGNEQFF TGTGCCAGCTCATCTAGCGGGTCGGGTAATGAGCAGTTCTTC TRBD2 TRBJ2-1 . TRBV18
CASKLAGGSYEQYF TGTGCCAGCAAACTAGCGGGGGGCTCCTACGAGCAGTACTTC TRBD2 TRBJ2-7 . TRBV6-5
CASTRTSGRTDTQYF TGTGCCAGCACCCGGACTAGCGGGAGGACAGATACGCAGTATTTT TRBD2 TRBJ2-3 once TRBV9
CGADRFSGNTIYF TGTGGGGCGGACAGGTTCTCTGGAAACACCATATATTTT TRBD1 TRBJ1-3 many TRBV30
CASSEDRALYNSPLHF TGTGCCAGCAGTGAGGACAGGGCCCTCTATAATTCACCCCTCCACTTT TRBD1 TRBJ1-6 . TRBV2